What follows are 27 T cell receptor beta chains derived from one specimen sequenced in a study of CD8+CD57+ T cells in acquired aplastic anemia. The use of genomic DNA as template underpinned the TCR beta VDJ and CDR3 profiling. One entry per CDR3 protein results from TCRdb running MiXCR on the reads. The table records 150,000 to 200,000 distinct CDR3 sequences, approximately 40% of them present only once. The sample was sorted CD4+, CD8+, or CD8+CD57+ T cells (not recorded which) from PBMCs. The receptors stem from a human donor in good health.

This clonotype appeared a few times. This may be a read error, as it is one base from a much larger clone. The chain employs TRBV7-3 and TRBJ1-1; D may be TRBD1 (6 bases). Germline V gene lookup returns CDR1 SGHTA and CDR2 FQGTGA. The CDR3 is made up of 16 amino acids. The ends were cut back, 4 bases at V and 4 bases at J, with 19 bases in the middle. The CDR3 nucleotides are TGTGCCAGCAGCTCCCTCCCCGGGACACCGAGCACTGAAGCTTTCTTT. Its protein is CASSSLPGTPSTEAFF. The full variable domain, rest sourced from reference TRBV7-3 and TRBJ1-1, is GAGVSQTPSNKVTEKGKYVELRCDPISGHTALYWYRQSLGQGPEFLIYFQGTGAADDSGLPNDRFFAVRPEGSVSTLKIQRTERGDSAVYLCASSSLPGTPSTEAFFGQGTRLTVV.

As concerns this clonotype: Given a much more abundant clone one base away, this may be a read error. This chain connects TRBV30 to TRBJ1-6; the D is unclear. Trimming shortened V by 2 bases and J by 11 bases, and 10 bases separated the two germline ends. The V gene's germline CDR1 is GTSNPN and CDR2 SVGIG (reference sequence). The CDR3 runs 12 residues. This CDR3 reads CAWSLQYPPLHF. DNA for the CDR3: TGTGCCTGGAGTCTACAGTATCCACCCCTCCACTTT. Looking up the rest from reference TRBV30 and TRBJ1-6 gives the full variable domain: SQTIHQWPATLVQPVGSPLSLECTVEGTSNPNLYWYRQAAGRGLQLLFYSVGIGQISSEVPQNLSASRPQDRQFILSSKKLLLSDSGFYLCAWSLQYPPLHFGNGTRLTVT.

This clonotype was seen repeatedly, ten times or more. This chain links TRBV6-5 with TRBJ2-5; D perhaps matches TRBD2 (7 bases). Deletions cut 5 bases from V and 7 bases from J, with 14 bases between. This CDR3 is built from 13 residues. CDR1 and CDR2 (germline): MNHEY, SVGAGI. CDR3 coding DNA: TGTGCCAGCAGTGCGGGGGCTGGGGGGACCCAGTACTTC. Translated: CASSAGAGGTQYF.

V gene TRBV27 combines with J gene TRBJ1-4; D uncertain. The CDR3 has 15 residues. Germline V lookup: CDR1 MNHEY, CDR2 SMNVEV (reference sequence). V was pared by 6 bases and J by 0 bases, with 11 bases between. The CDR3 region is CASRFIRATNEKLFF. CDR3 sequence (DNA): TGTGCCAGCAGGTTTATTCGTGCAACTAATGAAAAACTGTTTTTT. The whole variable domain, filled in from reference TRBV27 and TRBJ1-4, reads EAQVTQNPRYLITVTGKKLTVTCSQNMNHEYMSWYRQDPGLGLRQIYYSMNVEVTDKGDVPEGYKVSRKEKRNFPLILESPSPNQTSLYFCASRFIRATNEKLFFGSGTQLSVL.

This chain connects TRBV10-3 to TRBJ2-7; D is undetermined. This CDR3 contains 12 residues. CDR1 is ENHRY, CDR2 SYGVKD, per germline. V was pared by 0 bases and J by 7 bases, with 7 bases between. The CDR3, as DNA: TGTGCCATCAGTGAGTCGGAATCAGAGCAGTACTTC. Encoded protein: CAISESESEQYF.

In this sample, this clonotype turned up many times. The chain recombines TRBV13 with TRBJ2-7, with 10 nucleotides matching TRBD1. Germline assignment: CDR1 PRHDT and CDR2 FYEKMQ (reference sequence). V lost 4 bases, J lost 2 bases, and 2 bases stayed unmatched. This CDR3 contains 14 residues. The CDR3 sequence is CASSSDRGPYEQYF. DNA of the CDR3: TGTGCCAGCAGCTCTGACAGGGGGCCCTACGAGCAGTACTTC.

Ten or more counts support this clonotype. V and J are TRBV20-1 and TRBJ1-6; 9 positions agree with TRBD1. Germline CDR1 reads DFQATT; CDR2 reads SNEGSKA (reference sequence). The CDR3 length is 15 residues. V trimming: 3 bases; J trimming: 7 bases; junction bases outside the gene matches: 7. Here the CDR3 DNA reads TGCAGTGCTAGGGGCGCGGGACAGGGCAATTCACCCCTCCACTTT. Its translation: CSARGAGQGNSPLHF.

The V gene is TRBV4-1, the J gene TRBJ2-1; the D gene is possibly TRBD2 (5 bases). V lost 1 base and J 8 bases, leaving 21 bases between the germline ends. In germline, CDR1 is MGHRA, CDR2 YSYEKL. The CDR3 consists of 17 residues. DNA of the CDR3: TGCGCCAGCAGCCAAGCAGTACTAGTTTATCGGTCTCATGAGCAGTTCTTC. It specifies CASSQAVLVYRSHEQFF.

V is TRBV9 and J is TRBJ2-7, with 8 bases matching TRBD1. The V gene end was trimmed by 0 bases and the J gene end by 4 bases; junction bases not matched to a gene: 3. Germline V gene sequence: CDR1 SGDLS, CDR2 YYNGEE. The length of the CDR3 is 14 residues. The chain's CDR3 is CASSVATGGYEQYF. The DNA of the CDR3 is TGTGCCAGCAGCGTAGCCACAGGGGGGTACGAGCAGTACTTC. Filled out from reference TRBV9 and TRBJ2-7, the complete variable domain reads DSGVTQTPKHLITATGQRVTLRCSPRSGDLSVYWYQQSLDQGLQFLIQYYNGEERAKGNILERFSAQQFPDLHSELNLSSLELGDSALYFCASSVATGGYEQYFGPGTRLTVT.

Many counts were recorded for this clonotype. This chain connects TRBV7-3 to TRBJ2-1, with 12 bases identical to TRBD2. Per the germline V gene, CDR1 is SGHTA and CDR2 is FQGTGA. The CDR3 has 15 residues. V shed 8 bases and J 3 bases; nucleotides not matched to a gene: 5. CDR3 amino acids: CASALAGGNYNEQFF. As DNA, the CDR3 is TGTGCCAGCGCGCTAGCGGGAGGGAACTACAATGAGCAGTTCTTC.

The CDR3 sequence is CASSSWTSATDTQYF. The CDR3 DNA sequence: TGTGCCAGCAGCTCCTGGACTAGTGCCACAGATACGCAGTATTTT. V and J are TRBV11-2 and TRBJ2-3, with 7 bases identical to TRBD2. With 4 bases clipped from V and 2 bases from J, the junction kept 6 bases outside the gene matches. CDR1 and CDR2 (germline): SGHAT, FQNNGV. The CDR3 totals 15 residues.

This clonotype occurred many times. The chain recombines TRBV5-1 with TRBJ2-5; 8 bases are a match to TRBD1. Germline loops: CDR1 SGHRS, CDR2 YFSETQ. The trim removed 0 bases at V and 0 bases at J, leaving 4 bases unmatched. There are 16 residues in the CDR3. CDR3 nucleotides: TGCGCCAGCAGCTTGGCCCAGGGGGCCCACCAAGAGACCCAGTACTTC. The encoded protein is CASSLAQGAHQETQYF.

This clonotype was found once. The J gene is TRBJ2-7, the V gene TRBV2; 8 positions agree with TRBD1. CDR3 size: 13 residues. Germline trimming cut 6 bases from V and 3 bases from J; bases unmatched to any gene: 4. In germline, CDR1 is SNHLY, CDR2 FYNNEI. Here the CDR3 reads CASRDRASYEQYF. Here the CDR3 DNA reads TGTGCCAGCAGGGACAGGGCAAGCTACGAGCAGTACTTC.

There are many counts of this clonotype. The chain recombines TRBV11-2 with TRBJ2-7; 8 nucleotides match TRBD2. J gave up 6 bases and V 6 bases, and 10 bases lay outside the gene matches. The CDR3 consists of 14 residues. Germline V gene lookup returns CDR1 SGHAT and CDR2 FQNNGV. The CDR3 coding sequence is TGTGCCAGCAGTCCAGGACTAGCCCGCTCCGAGCAGTACTTC. This gives the protein CASSPGLARSEQYF.

The CDR3 loop reads CASRLPGVPYDEQFF. The CDR3 DNA reads TGTGCCAGCAGACTACCGGGTGTCCCTTACGATGAGCAGTTCTTC. The chain joins TRBV4-2 to TRBJ2-1; D uncertain. Germline assignment: CDR1 LGHNA and CDR2 YNFKEQ. V gave up 6 bases and J gave up 8 bases, with 20 bases separating them. The CDR3 has 15 amino acids.

The chain couples TRBV29-1 to TRBJ2-2; D may be TRBD1 (5 bases). V lost 8 bases, J lost 4 bases, and 11 bases lay in between. CDR1 and CDR2 from the germline V gene are SQVTM and ANQGSEA. This CDR3 spans 12 amino acids. This chain's CDR3 is CSYLRGTGELFF. DNA of the CDR3: TGCAGCTATTTAAGGGGCACCGGGGAGCTGTTTTTT.

CDR3 coding DNA: TGTGCCAGCAGTCCCCGGGACAGGGAGCCCGGGGAGCTGTTTTTT. Its translation: CASSPRDREPGELFF. The V and J genes are TRBV25-1 and TRBJ2-2; 9 bases line up with TRBD1. Trimming cost V 5 bases and J 6 bases; bases outside gene matches: 7. Germline values: CDR1 MGHDK, CDR2 SYGVNS. The CDR3 spans 15 residues.

This clonotype was recorded a few times. The V and J genes are TRBV7-9 and TRBJ1-1; a weak D match, TRBD1 (5 bases). This CDR3 is built from 12 residues. The V and J ends lost 5 bases and 4 bases respectively, with 8 bases between them. The germline V gene encodes CDR1 SEHNR and CDR2 FQNEAQ (reference sequence). The CDR3 loop reads CASSVGGTEAFF. In DNA, the CDR3 is TGTGCCAGCAGCGTGGGGGGCACTGAAGCTTTCTTT.

This clonotype turned up a few times. The chain couples TRBV11-2 to TRBJ2-3; a weak D match, TRBD2 (6 bases). Germline loops: CDR1 SGHAT, CDR2 FQNNGV. V lost 10 bases and J lost 1, with 15 bases in between. CDR3 length: 14 amino acids. The CDR3 nucleotides are TGTGCCATAGGTGGGGGGAAGGGCACAGATACGCAGTATTTT. Protein: CAIGGGKGTDTQYF.

In this sample, this clonotype turned up many times. This chain joins TRBV11-2 and TRBJ2-6; unclear D gene. The ends were cut back, 4 bases at V and 0 bases at J, with 19 bases in the middle. Germline assignment: CDR1 SGHAT and CDR2 FQNNGV. The CDR3 sequence is 19 residues long. The CDR3 here is CASSSSLMVLSSGANVLTF. DNA of the CDR3: TGTGCCAGCAGCTCGTCCCTTATGGTTCTAAGCTCTGGGGCCAACGTCCTGACTTTC.

This clonotype occurred many times. V gene TRBV5-5 combines with J gene TRBJ2-7; the D is unclear. CDR1 is SGHKS and CDR2 is YYEKEE in the germline V gene (reference sequence). The CDR3 is 13 amino acids. The V and J ends lost 5 bases and 5 bases respectively, with 14 bases between them. In DNA form, the CDR3 reads TGTGCCAGCAGATTCTCAGGAGCGCACGAGCAGTACTTC. Its protein product is CASRFSGAHEQYF.

To note about this clonotype: One end of the junction fails to match germline, which may point to a read error. This chain joins TRBV2 and TRBJ1-6; the D gene is possibly TRBD1 (5 bases). Per germline, CDR1 SNHLY and CDR2 FYNNEI. This CDR3 has 16 residues. Here the CDR3 reads CASRGGESSYNSPLHF. CDR3 nucleotide sequence: TGTGCCAGCAGGGGGGGAGAAAGCTCCTATAATTCGCCCCTCCACTTT.

This clonotype was seen ten or more times. The genes are TRBV11-3 and TRBJ2-7; D is undetermined. This CDR3 is built from 15 residues. CDR1 SGHNT and CDR2 YENEEA come from the germline V gene. Trimming shortened V by 5 bases and J by 5 bases, and 19 bases separated the two germline ends. CDR3 DNA: TGTGCCAGCAGCCTAGGCTTGCAGGTAAACGACGAGCAGTACTTC. Its protein product is CASSLGLQVNDEQYF.

This clonotype has more than one count but fewer than ten. The junction differs from germline at one of its ends, possibly a read error. The chain joins TRBV10-3 to TRBJ2-1, with D perhaps matching TRBD1 (6 bases). The CDR3 is 16 amino acids. Looked up from germline, CDR1 is ENHRY and CDR2 is SYGVKD. The CDR3 loop reads CASSSPTGRKNNEQFF. In nucleotides, the CDR3 is TGTGCCAGCAGTTCTCCGACAGGACGAAAGAACAATGAGCAGTTCTTC.

The chain couples TRBV19 to TRBJ2-2; 9 nucleotides agree with TRBD1. The CDR3 covers 15 residues. V was pared by 5 bases and J by 8 bases, with 9 bases of the junction left unmatched. Germline-derived CDR1 and CDR2 are LNHDA and SQIVND (reference sequence). The CDR3, as DNA: TGTGCCAGTAGTGCGCGGACAGGGGTCTTTGGGGAGCTGTTTTTT. It yields the protein CASSARTGVFGELFF.

The V and J genes are TRBV15 and TRBJ1-1; D not certain. Trimming cost V 2 bases and J 1 base, with 8 bases left between them. Germline values: CDR1 LNHNV, CDR2 YYDKDF (reference sequence). This CDR3 is built from 14 residues. CDR3 nucleotides: TGTGCCACCAGCAGATCGAGTGAGAACACTGAAGCTTTCTTT. It codes for CATSRSSENTEAFF. Filled out from reference TRBV15 and TRBJ1-1, the complete variable domain reads DAMVIQNPRYQVTQFGKPVTLSCSQTLNHNVMYWYQQKSSQAPKLLFHYYDKDFNNEADTPDNFQSRRPNTSFCFLDIRSPGLGDTAMYLCATSRSSENTEAFFGQGTRLTVV.

For this clonotype: This CDR3 is missing its conserved last phenylalanine or tryptophan, likely due to a read error. This chain links TRBV24-1 with TRBJ1-5, with D perhaps matching TRBD1 (5 bases). CDR3 length: 16 residues. V lost 7 bases and J lost 9, with 24 bases in between. Germline V gives CDR1 KGHDR, CDR2 SFDVKD. The CDR3 coding sequence is TGTGCCACCAGCGATGGGGGACGGATGGGTGAAGTGCCCCAGCATTCT. The encoded protein is CATSDGGRMGEVPQHS.